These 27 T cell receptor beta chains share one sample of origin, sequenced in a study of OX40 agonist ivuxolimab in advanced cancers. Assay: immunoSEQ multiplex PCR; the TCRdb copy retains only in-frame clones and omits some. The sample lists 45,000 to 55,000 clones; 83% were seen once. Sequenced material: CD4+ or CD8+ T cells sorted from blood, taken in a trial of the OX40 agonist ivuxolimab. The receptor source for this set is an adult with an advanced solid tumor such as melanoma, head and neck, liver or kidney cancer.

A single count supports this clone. The CDR3: CASSLGQPNYGYTF. The CDR3 DNA reads TGCGCCAGCAGCTTGGGTCAACCCAACTATGGCTACACCTTC. The chain combines TRBV5-1 with TRBJ1-2, with D unclear. There are 14 residues in the CDR3. CDR1 is SGHRS and CDR2 is YFSETQ in the germline V gene. The ends were cut back, 0 bases at V and 2 bases at J, with 8 bases in the middle.

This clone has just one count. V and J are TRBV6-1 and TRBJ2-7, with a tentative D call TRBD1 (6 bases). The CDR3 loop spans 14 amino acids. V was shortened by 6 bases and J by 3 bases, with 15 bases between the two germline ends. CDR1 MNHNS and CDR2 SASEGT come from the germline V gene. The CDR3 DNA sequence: TGTGCCAGCAGAAGTGGTGGGGGCGGCTACGAGCAGTACTTC. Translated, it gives CASRSGGGGYEQYF.

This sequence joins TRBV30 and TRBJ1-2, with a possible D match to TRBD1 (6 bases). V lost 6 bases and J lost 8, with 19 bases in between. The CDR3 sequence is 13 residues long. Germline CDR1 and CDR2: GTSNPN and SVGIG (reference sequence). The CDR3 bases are TGTGCCTGCTACCCCAGGGGCCTCTTAGGCTACACCTTC. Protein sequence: CACYPRGLLGYTF.

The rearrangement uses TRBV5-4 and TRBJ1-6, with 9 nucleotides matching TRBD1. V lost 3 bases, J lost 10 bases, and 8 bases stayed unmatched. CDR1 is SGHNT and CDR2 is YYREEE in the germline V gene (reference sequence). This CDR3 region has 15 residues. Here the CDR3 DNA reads TGTGCCAGCAGCTCGGACAGGGGAAAAGCGTCACCCCTCCACTTT. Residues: CASSSDRGKASPLHF.

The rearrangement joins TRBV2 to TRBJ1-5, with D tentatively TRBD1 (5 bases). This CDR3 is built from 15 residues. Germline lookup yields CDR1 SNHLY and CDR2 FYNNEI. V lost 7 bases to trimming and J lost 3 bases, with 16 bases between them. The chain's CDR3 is CASTRGRRTNQPQHF. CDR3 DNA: TGTGCCAGCACGCGGGGACGGAGGACCAATCAGCCCCAGCATTTT.

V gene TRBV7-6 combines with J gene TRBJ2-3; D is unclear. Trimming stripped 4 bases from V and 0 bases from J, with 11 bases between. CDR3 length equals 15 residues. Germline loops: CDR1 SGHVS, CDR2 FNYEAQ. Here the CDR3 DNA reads TGTGCCAGCAGCTCCTGGACGGCAAGCACAGATACGCAGTATTTT. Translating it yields CASSSWTASTDTQYF.

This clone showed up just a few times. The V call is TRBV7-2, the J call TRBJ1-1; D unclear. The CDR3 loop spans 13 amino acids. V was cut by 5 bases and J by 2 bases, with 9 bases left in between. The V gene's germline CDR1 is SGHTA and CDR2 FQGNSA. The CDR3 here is CASSHGPNTEAFF. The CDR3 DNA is TGTGCCAGCAGCCACGGACCCAACACTGAAGCTTTCTTT.

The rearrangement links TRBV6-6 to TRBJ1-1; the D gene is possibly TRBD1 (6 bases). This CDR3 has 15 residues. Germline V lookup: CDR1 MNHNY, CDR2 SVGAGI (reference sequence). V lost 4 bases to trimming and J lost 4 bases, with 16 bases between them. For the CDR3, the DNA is TGTGCCAGCAGTTCGGGTAGGACGGGGGCCACTGAAGCTTTCTTT. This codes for CASSSGRTGATEAFF.

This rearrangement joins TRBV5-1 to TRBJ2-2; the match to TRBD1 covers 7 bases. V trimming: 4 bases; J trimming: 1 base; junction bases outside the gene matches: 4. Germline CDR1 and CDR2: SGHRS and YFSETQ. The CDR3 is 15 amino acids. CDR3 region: CASSLTGRNTGELFF. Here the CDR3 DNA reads TGCGCCAGCAGCCTGACAGGGAGGAACACCGGGGAGCTGTTTTTT.

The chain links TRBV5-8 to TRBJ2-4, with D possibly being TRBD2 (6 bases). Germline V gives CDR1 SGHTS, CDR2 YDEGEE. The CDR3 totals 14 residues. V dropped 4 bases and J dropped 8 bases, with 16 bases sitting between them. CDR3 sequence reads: CASSPGLNRYIQYF. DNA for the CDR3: TGTGCCAGCAGCCCGGGACTGAATCGCTACATTCAGTACTTC. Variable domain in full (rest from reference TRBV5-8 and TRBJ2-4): EAGVTQSPTHLIKTRGQQATLRCSPISGHTSVYWYQQALGLGLQFLLWYDEGEERNRGNFPPRFSGRQFPNYSSELNVNALELEDSALYLCASSPGLNRYIQYFGAGTRLSVL.

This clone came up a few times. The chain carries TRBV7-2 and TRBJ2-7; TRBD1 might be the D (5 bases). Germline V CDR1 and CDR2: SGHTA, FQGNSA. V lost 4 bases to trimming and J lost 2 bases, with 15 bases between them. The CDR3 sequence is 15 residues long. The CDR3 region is CASSSPRGATYEQYF. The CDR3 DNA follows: TGTGCCAGCAGCTCACCGCGTGGGGCCACCTACGAGCAGTACTTC.

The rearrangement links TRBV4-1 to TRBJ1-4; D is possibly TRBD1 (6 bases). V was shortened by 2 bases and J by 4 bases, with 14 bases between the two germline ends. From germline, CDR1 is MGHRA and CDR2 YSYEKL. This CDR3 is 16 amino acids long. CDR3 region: CASSQPGQNSNEKLFF. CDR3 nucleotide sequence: TGCGCCAGCAGCCAACCTGGACAGAATAGTAATGAAAAACTGTTTTTT.

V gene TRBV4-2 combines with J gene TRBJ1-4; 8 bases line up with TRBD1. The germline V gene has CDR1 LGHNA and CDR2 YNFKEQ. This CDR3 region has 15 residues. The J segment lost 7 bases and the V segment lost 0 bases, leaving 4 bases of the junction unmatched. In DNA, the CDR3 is TGTGCCAGCAGCCAAGACGCCAGGGGGCTTGAAAAACTGTTTTTT. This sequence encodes CASSQDARGLEKLFF.

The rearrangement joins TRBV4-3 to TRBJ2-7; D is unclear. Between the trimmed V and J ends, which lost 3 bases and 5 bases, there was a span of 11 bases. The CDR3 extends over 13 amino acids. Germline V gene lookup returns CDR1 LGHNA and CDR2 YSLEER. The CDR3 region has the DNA TGCGCCAGCAGCCAGATAGAAGGTCACGAGCAGTACTTC. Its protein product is CASSQIEGHEQYF.

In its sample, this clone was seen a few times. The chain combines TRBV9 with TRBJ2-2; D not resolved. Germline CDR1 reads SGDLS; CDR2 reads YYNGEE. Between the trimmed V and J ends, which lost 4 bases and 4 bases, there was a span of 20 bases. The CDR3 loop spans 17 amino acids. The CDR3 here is CASSPRSSGFRTGELFF. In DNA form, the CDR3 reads TGTGCCAGCAGCCCCCGATCCTCCGGCTTCCGCACCGGGGAGCTGTTTTTT.

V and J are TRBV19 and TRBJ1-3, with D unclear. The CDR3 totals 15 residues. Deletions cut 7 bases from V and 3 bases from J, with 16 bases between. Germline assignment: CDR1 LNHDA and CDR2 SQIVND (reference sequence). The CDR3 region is CASTPPGGFGNTIYF. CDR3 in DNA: TGTGCCAGTACCCCCCCGGGAGGATTTGGAAACACCATATATTTT.

The CDR3 region is CASSPGAGDNSPLHF. The DNA of the CDR3 is TGTGCCAGCAGCCCCGGGGCAGGGGATAATTCACCCCTCCACTTT. This rearrangement joins TRBV9 to TRBJ1-6, with D perhaps TRBD1 (6 bases). Germline lookup yields CDR1 SGDLS and CDR2 YYNGEE. The CDR3 is made up of 15 amino acids. The V and J ends lost 4 bases and 5 bases respectively, with 13 bases between them.

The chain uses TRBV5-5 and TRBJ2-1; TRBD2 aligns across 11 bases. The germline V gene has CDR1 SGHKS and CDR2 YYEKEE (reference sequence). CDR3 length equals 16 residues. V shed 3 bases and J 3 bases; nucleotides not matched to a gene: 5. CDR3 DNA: TGTGCCAGCAGCTGGGGCACTAGCGGGGGCTACAATGAGCAGTTCTTC. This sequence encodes CASSWGTSGGYNEQFF.

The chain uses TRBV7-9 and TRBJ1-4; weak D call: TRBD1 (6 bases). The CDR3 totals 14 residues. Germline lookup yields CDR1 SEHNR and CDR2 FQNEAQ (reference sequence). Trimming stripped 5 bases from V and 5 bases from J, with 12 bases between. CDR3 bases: TGTGCCAGCAGCCAACTTGGGACAAATGAAAAACTGTTTTTT. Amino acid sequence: CASSQLGTNEKLFF.

The CDR3 loop reads CASSLVGGRAFF. The CDR3 nucleotides read TGTGCCAGCAGCTTGGTGGGAGGTAGAGCTTTCTTT. V is TRBV5-4 and J is TRBJ1-1; no firm D call. Germline V gene data show CDR1 as SGHNT and CDR2 as YYREEE (reference sequence). CDR3 length: 12 residues. V was clipped by 0 bases and J by 10 bases, with 10 bases between them.

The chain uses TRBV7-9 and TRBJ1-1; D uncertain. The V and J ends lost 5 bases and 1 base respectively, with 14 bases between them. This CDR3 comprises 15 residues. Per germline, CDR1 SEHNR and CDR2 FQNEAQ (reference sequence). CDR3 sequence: CASSPRGSENTEAFF. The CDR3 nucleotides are TGTGCCAGCAGCCCAAGAGGGTCAGAGAACACTGAAGCTTTCTTT. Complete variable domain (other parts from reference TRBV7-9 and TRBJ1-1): DTGVSQNPRHKITKRGQNVTFRCDPISEHNRLYWYRQTLGQGPEFLTYFQNEAQLEKSRLLSDRFSAERPKGSFSTLEIQRTEQGDSAMYLCASSPRGSENTEAFFGQGTRLTVV.

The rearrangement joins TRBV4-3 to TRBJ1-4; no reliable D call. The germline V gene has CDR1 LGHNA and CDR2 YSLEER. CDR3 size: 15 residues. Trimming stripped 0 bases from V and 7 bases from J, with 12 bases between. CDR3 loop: CASSQDPMSGEKLFF. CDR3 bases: TGCGCCAGCAGCCAAGACCCGATGTCTGGTGAAAAACTGTTTTTT.

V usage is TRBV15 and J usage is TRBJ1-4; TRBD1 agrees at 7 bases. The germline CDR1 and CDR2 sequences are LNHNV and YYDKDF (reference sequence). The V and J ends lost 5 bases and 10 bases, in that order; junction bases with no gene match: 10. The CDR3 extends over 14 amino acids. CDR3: CATSEDRSVRKLFF. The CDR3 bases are TGTGCCACCAGCGAGGACAGGTCGGTTAGAAAACTGTTTTTT.

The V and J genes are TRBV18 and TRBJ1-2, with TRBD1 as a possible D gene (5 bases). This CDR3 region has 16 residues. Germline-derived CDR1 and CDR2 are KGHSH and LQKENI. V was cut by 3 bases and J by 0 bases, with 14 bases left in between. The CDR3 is CASSPTGTPANYGYTF. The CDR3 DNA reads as TGTGCCAGCTCACCGACCGGGACGCCAGCTAACTATGGCTACACCTTC.

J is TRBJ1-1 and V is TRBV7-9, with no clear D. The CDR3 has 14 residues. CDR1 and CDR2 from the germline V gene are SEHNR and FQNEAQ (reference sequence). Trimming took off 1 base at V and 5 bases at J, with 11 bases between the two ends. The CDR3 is CASSLDQQGTEAFF. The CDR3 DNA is TGTGCCAGCAGCTTAGACCAACAAGGGACTGAAGCTTTCTTT.

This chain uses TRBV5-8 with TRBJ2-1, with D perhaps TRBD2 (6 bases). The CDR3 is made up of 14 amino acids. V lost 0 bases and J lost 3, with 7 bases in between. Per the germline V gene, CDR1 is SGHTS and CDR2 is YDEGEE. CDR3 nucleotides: TGTGCCAGCAGCTTGGGACTAGTCTACAATGAGCAGTTCTTC. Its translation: CASSLGLVYNEQFF. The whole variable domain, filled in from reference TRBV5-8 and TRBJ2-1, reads EAGVTQSPTHLIKTRGQQATLRCSPISGHTSVYWYQQALGLGLQFLLWYDEGEERNRGNFPPRFSGRQFPNYSSELNVNALELEDSALYLCASSLGLVYNEQFFGPGTRLTVL.

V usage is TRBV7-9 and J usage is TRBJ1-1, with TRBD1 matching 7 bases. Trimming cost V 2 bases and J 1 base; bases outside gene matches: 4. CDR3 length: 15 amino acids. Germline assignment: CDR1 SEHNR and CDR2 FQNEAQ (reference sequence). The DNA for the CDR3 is TGTGCCAGCAGCTTATGGGGACAGCGGAACACTGAAGCTTTCTTT. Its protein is CASSLWGQRNTEAFF.